This T cell receptor (beta chain) was observed in a study of blood T cell repertoires in COVID-19 (dated by TCRdb to about 2020). Study-wide context: Samples covering the acute and convalescent phases of COVID-19 were provided by collaborators in the United States, Italy and Spain. Where available, HLA class I and class II types were taken from metadata supplied by the sample provider and were not determined by assay-based typing. The repertoires were released in a freely available public database meant as a resource for research on the immune response to SARS-CoV-2. Sample metadata almost always included a de-identified subject ID, COVID-19 status, age in years and sex. The material from the prospective study consisted of cDNA or gDNA derived from T cells, B-cell-depleted T cells, or PBMCs. The samples were drawn from the first 160 participants of the ongoing ImmuneRACE study and from about 1,200 subjects provided by 6 global collaborators. Deeply sampled blood TCRbeta repertoires from subjects exposed to, actively infected with, or recovered from COVID-19 were included in the dataset. The paper as a whole reports these results and caveats: The quantity of clinical and demographic metadata differed by source and by participant and was supplied without curation.

TCRbeta CDR3 regions were amplified from genomic DNA by means of the immunoSEQ Assay, a bias-controlled multiplex PCR. The paper's data handling went like this. The number of nucleated cells in each sample was estimated from the amplification of reference gene primers within the assay. To quantify the absolute abundance of each unique TCRbeta CDR3 rearrangement, sequence reads were collapsed and filtered. For each sample, productive Simpson clonality was calculated by taking the square root of Simpson's diversity index across productive rearrangements. Sourced from immuneACCESS, this table was stored by TCRdb with only in-frame sequences that have V and J called. A share of the clones is absent; for the studies checked, an unresolved V gene accounts for under half, and the remainder has no known explanation. Clone size and the V and J calls come from that table; the DNA yielded D and trimming. The sample table holds roughly 190,000 clones, of which roughly 76% were seen once. The top ten clonotypes cover roughly 9.6% of the sample.

With respect to this clone: Its antigen is still unknown. No base quality values were provided; no much bigger clone lies one nucleotide off.

CDR1 SGHVS and CDR2 FQNEAQ were looked up in the germline V gene. From the cysteine up to the phenylalanine, the CDR3 has a length of 16 residues. This entry keeps only the CDR3 DNA: 48 bases, framed from base 1. V is trimmed back by 0 bases and J by 1 base, and the junction contains 0 bases that no gene match accounts for. In Seattle, one collaborating source enrolled patients while the infection was active and tracked those patients longitudinally over the course of disease. The collaborating institutions used their own protocols to collect whole blood in K2EDTA tubes. Collaborator samples were shipped for TCRbeta analysis as frozen whole blood, isolated PBMCs, or DNA extracted from either sample type.

Sequencing was carried out using peripheral blood. The chain is encoded by TRBV7-8 joined to TRBJ1-5; TRBD1 agrees with 10 junctional bases. This receptor was taken from a woman aged 35 to 49 with COVID-19, enrolled during active disease. The bases are TGTGCCAGCAGCTTAGCGGGACAGGGGAGCAATCAGCCCCAGCATTTT. Its product reads: CASSLAGQGSNQPQHF.